The present entry profiles one T cell receptor beta chain with its context. As yet, its antigen is unknown. This entry belongs to a study of OX40 agonist ivuxolimab in advanced cancers. Study results and limitations: Clonal expansion by week 6 occurred in CD4+ and CD8+ blood T cells (at 0.1 to 3.0 mg/kg).

The protocol was immunoSEQ multiplex PCR, while the TCRdb copy is restricted to in-frame clones and leaves out a portion. Of 80,000 to 100,000 clones in the sample, around 94% are singletons; the top ten hold roughly 2.6%. The CDR3 consists of 13 residues. The germline CDR1 and CDR2 sequences are MDHEN and SYDVKM. The V and J ends lost 2 bases and 5 bases respectively, with 9 bases between them. This TCR came from an adult with an advanced solid tumor such as melanoma, head and neck, liver or kidney cancer. The sequencing here drew on CD4+ or CD8+ T cells sorted from blood, taken in a trial of the OX40 agonist ivuxolimab. The chain couples TRBV28 to TRBJ2-5; the D is unclear. CDR3 bases: TGTGCCAGCAGTTTAGCTGTCTTTGAGACCCAGTACTTC. It yields the protein CASSLAVFETQYF.